The clone carrying this TCR beta chain appeared a single time. In the original analysis: Reference gene primer amplification in the assay estimated nucleated cell counts. Repertoires were generated with immunoSEQ multiplex PCR, while TCRdb's copy carries only in-frame clones and drops some. The V and J calls and clone size are taken from that table; D and trimming were inferred from the DNA. The table records fewer than 200,000 clones, around two thirds of them present only once. V was pared by 2 bases and J by 5 bases, with 10 bases of the junction left unmatched. The germline V gene encodes CDR1 SGHNT and CDR2 YYREEE (reference sequence). The CDR3 loop spans 15 amino acids. The data were taken from a study of blood T cell repertoires in COVID-19. At the level of the study: Acute-phase and convalescent COVID-19 samples originated in the United States, Italy and Spain. PBMCs, B-cell-depleted T cells, or T cells were the source of the cDNA or gDNA that made up the material.

The sample was peripheral blood. This chain connects TRBV5-4 to TRBJ2-7, with 7 bases lining up with TRBD1. The TCR sequence derives from a woman at least 80 years old with acute or convalescent COVID-19. The CDR3 loop is CASSFNYRGGDEQYF. DNA of the CDR3: TGTGCCAGCAGCTTCAATTACAGGGGTGGAGACGAGCAGTACTTC.